Below, 27 T cell receptor beta chains from the same sample are listed, as sequenced in a study of OX40 agonist ivuxolimab in advanced cancers. Sequenced by immunoSEQ multiplex PCR; TCRdb stores in-frame clones only, minus some. Of 60,000 or so clones detected, over 80% appear once; the ten largest clones hold 23%. Here the sequenced sample was CD4+ or CD8+ T cells sorted from blood, taken in a trial of the OX40 agonist ivuxolimab. The receptors originated from an adult with an advanced solid tumor such as melanoma, head and neck, liver or kidney cancer.

The chain joins TRBV25-1 to TRBJ2-1; tentatively, D is TRBD1 (5 bases). Trimming shortened V by 4 bases and J by 5 bases, and 12 bases separated the two germline ends. The germline CDR1 and CDR2 sequences are MGHDK and SYGVNS. This CDR3 comprises 14 residues. The DNA of the CDR3 is TGTGCCAGCAGTGGGTGGAAGGGGAACAATGAGCAGTTCTTC. It translates to CASSGWKGNNEQFF.

The chain carries TRBV2 and TRBJ2-7; D is unclear. The germline V and J ends were trimmed by 4 bases and 7 bases, with 14 bases remaining between them. This CDR3 contains 13 residues. Germline CDR1 is SNHLY and CDR2 is FYNNEI. CDR3 sequence: CASSVDLLREQYF. CDR3 nucleotide sequence: TGTGCCAGCAGTGTTGACTTATTGCGGGAGCAGTACTTC. Using reference TRBV2 and TRBJ2-7 for the parts outside the CDR3, the full variable domain is EPEVTQTPSHQVTQMGQEVILRCVPISNHLYFYWYRQILGQKVEFLVSFYNNEISEKSEIFDDQFSVERPDGSNFTLKIRSTKLEDSAMYFCASSVDLLREQYFGPGTRLTVT.

This chain joins TRBV27 and TRBJ2-5; 7 bases line up with TRBD2. The V segment lost 1 base and the J segment 8 bases; nucleotides outside the gene matches: 4. CDR1 is MNHEY and CDR2 is SMNVEV in the germline V gene (reference sequence). The CDR3 spans 13 residues. This chain's CDR3 is CASSLWGGNTQYF. For the CDR3, the DNA is TGTGCCAGCAGTTTATGGGGAGGGAATACCCAGTACTTC.

This clone was seen only once. This chain joins TRBV11-3 and TRBJ1-1; D gene uncertain. Per the germline V gene, CDR1 is SGHNT and CDR2 is YENEEA. Trimming took off 5 bases at V and 5 bases at J, with 15 bases between the two ends. The CDR3 runs to 14 residues. The CDR3 DNA follows: TGTGCCAGCAGCGCCAGTGGGATCGGGACTGAAGCTTTCTTT. It yields the protein CASSASGIGTEAFF. Complete variable domain (other parts from reference TRBV11-3 and TRBJ1-1): EAGVVQSPRYKIIEKKQPVAFWCNPISGHNTLYWYLQNLGQGPELLIRYENEEAVDDSQLPKDRFSAERLKGVDSTLKIQPAELGDSAVYLCASSASGIGTEAFFGQGTRLTVV.

The gene calls are TRBV4-1 and TRBJ2-7; tentatively, D is TRBD1 or TRBD2 (5 bases each). Germline V lookup: CDR1 MGHRA, CDR2 YSYEKL. V was pared by 2 bases and J by 3 bases, with 11 bases between. The CDR3 consists of 14 residues. The CDR3 spells CASSQHVGVYEQYV. The DNA for the CDR3 is TGCGCCAGCAGCCAACACGTGGGGGTCTACGAGCAGTACGTC.

The chain uses TRBV5-5 and TRBJ1-1, with 7 bases matching TRBD1. From germline, CDR1 is SGHKS and CDR2 YYEKEE (reference sequence). Trimming took 2 bases from V and 9 from J; bases not matched to a gene: 1. The CDR3 spans 11 residues. The CDR3 is CASSLQGKAFF. For the CDR3, the DNA is TGTGCCAGCAGCTTACAGGGGAAAGCTTTCTTT.

This sequence joins TRBV10-3 and TRBJ2-7; 7 bases are a match to TRBD1. There are 13 residues in the CDR3. Germline V lookup: CDR1 ENHRY, CDR2 SYGVKD. After removal of 6 bases from V and 3 bases from J, the junction contained 5 bases not matched to a gene. The CDR3 spells CAIRGDSNYEQYF. CDR3 coding DNA: TGTGCCATCAGGGGGGACAGTAACTACGAGCAGTACTTC.

The chain carries TRBV7-9 and TRBJ2-7; D unresolved. The V gene lost 2 bases and the J gene lost 6 bases, with 8 bases spanning the gap. The CDR3 extends over 12 amino acids. Germline values: CDR1 SEHNR, CDR2 FQNEAQ (reference sequence). CDR3 amino acids: CASSLWEGEQYV. The CDR3 DNA reads as TGTGCCAGCAGCTTATGGGAAGGCGAGCAGTACGTC.

The V call is TRBV19, the J call TRBJ2-3; 8 bases fit TRBD2. The CDR3 consists of 15 residues. With V trimmed by 7 bases and J by 5 bases, 11 bases remained unmatched. Germline V gene data show CDR1 as LNHDA and CDR2 as SQIVND (reference sequence). CDR3 nucleotide sequence: TGTGCCAGTACGGGTTTGGCGGGAGGTGAAGATACGCAGTATTTT. This encodes CASTGLAGGEDTQYF.

J is TRBJ2-7 and V is TRBV27, with a possible D match to TRBD2 (7 bases). V was pared by 2 bases and J by 9 bases, with 32 bases between. Germline V gene data show CDR1 as MNHEY and CDR2 as SMNVEV (reference sequence). The CDR3 loop spans 19 amino acids. CDR3 sequence reads: CASSLVSPRGQSRIVGQYV. In DNA, the CDR3 is TGTGCCAGCAGTTTAGTTTCTCCGCGGGGGCAATCCCGGATCGTGGGGCAGTACGTC.

CDR3: CASSVGGRFETQYF. In DNA, the CDR3 is TGTGCCAGCAGCGTAGGCGGGAGATTCGAGACCCAGTACTTC. This rearrangement joins TRBV9 to TRBJ2-5; 7 bases agree with TRBD2. Losses at the gene ends were 0 bases for V and 5 bases for J; bases not matched to a gene: 4. This CDR3 is built from 14 residues. Germline V lookup: CDR1 SGDLS, CDR2 YYNGEE.

V and J are TRBV11-2 and TRBJ2-1; 14 bases match TRBD2. The junction had 9 bases not matched to a gene; V was cut back by 4 bases and J by 4 bases. Germline CDR1 SGHAT, CDR2 FQNNGV. The CDR3 contains 18 residues. The CDR3 coding sequence is TGTGCCAGCAGCTCGAGACTAGCGGGGGGGCAAAATTACAATGAGCAGTTCTTC. As protein: CASSSRLAGGQNYNEQFF.

The chain combines TRBV5-6 with TRBJ1-5, with 8 bases aligning to TRBD1. The germline CDR1 and CDR2 sequences are SGHDT and YYEEEE. V dropped 4 bases and J dropped 6; count of bases not matched to a gene: 6. This CDR3 spans 14 amino acids. The CDR3 DNA reads as TGTGCCAGCAGCCGGGGACAGGCTCCTCAGCCCCAGCATTTT. Translating gives CASSRGQAPQPQHF. The whole variable domain, remainder taken from reference TRBV5-6 and TRBJ1-5, is DAGVTQSPTHLIKTRGQQVTLRCSPKSGHDTVSWYQQALGQGPQFIFQYYEEEERQRGNFPDRFSGHQFPNYSSELNVNALLLGDSALYLCASSRGQAPQPQHFGDGTRLSIL.

In nucleotides, the CDR3 is TGTGCCAGCCGGGGTGGGTCACATGGTACTGGAAACACCATATATTTT. It codes for CASRGGSHGTGNTIYF. The chain employs TRBV7-9 and TRBJ1-3; unclear D gene. Germline values: CDR1 SEHNR, CDR2 FQNEAQ (reference sequence). Trimming shortened V by 8 bases and J by 2 bases, and 19 bases separated the two germline ends. The CDR3 totals 16 residues.

The chain combines TRBV6-5 with TRBJ2-7; D gene ambiguous. The germline V and J ends were trimmed by 2 bases and 3 bases, with 5 bases remaining between them. The germline gives CDR1 MNHEY, CDR2 SVGAGI. CDR3 length: 12 amino acids. Written as DNA, the CDR3 is TGTGCCAGCAGTTACGGGAACTACGAGCAGTACGTC. Translating it yields CASSYGNYEQYV.

This chain uses TRBV6-5 with TRBJ1-6; 11 bases line up with TRBD1. This CDR3 is 13 amino acids long. The V gene's germline CDR1 is MNHEY and CDR2 SVGAGI. The junction had 5 bases not matched to a gene; V was cut back by 2 bases and J by 17 bases. CDR3 nucleotide sequence: TGTGCCAGCAGTTACGGACAGGGGGCTCCCTTCCACTTT. It encodes CASSYGQGAPFHF.

The chain recombines TRBV4-3 with TRBJ1-5; no firm D call. CDR1 and CDR2 (germline): LGHNA, YSLEER. Trimming shortened V by 4 bases and J by 11 bases, and 15 bases separated the two germline ends. The CDR3 is made up of 13 amino acids. The CDR3 DNA follows: TGCGCCAGCAGCCCCGGAACGGGTTTGGCCCAGCATTTT. Amino acid sequence: CASSPGTGLAQHF.

This clone occurred once. The chain carries TRBV9 and TRBJ2-7; D may match TRBD1 or TRBD2 (5 bases each). V gave up 0 bases and J gave up 3 bases, with 13 bases separating them. CDR3 length: 15 amino acids. Germline assignment: CDR1 SGDLS and CDR2 YYNGEE. The CDR3 loop reads CASSVGRAQGYEQYF. The CDR3 DNA reads as TGTGCCAGCAGCGTAGGGCGGGCCCAGGGCTACGAGCAGTACTTC.

This sequence joins TRBV14 and TRBJ2-1; D is unresolved. The CDR3 has 16 residues. V lost 4 bases and J 9 bases, leaving 22 bases between the germline ends. Per the germline V gene, CDR1 is SGHDN and CDR2 is FVKESK. CDR3 sequence: CASSLRQATWYGEQFF. The DNA for the CDR3 is TGTGCCAGCAGCCTAAGGCAGGCGACCTGGTACGGTGAGCAGTTCTTC.

This chain links TRBV6-5 with TRBJ1-2; no clear D. The CDR3 is 11 amino acids. CDR1 MNHEY and CDR2 SVGAGI come from the germline V gene. The V end was cut by 4 bases, the J end by 4 bases, with 4 bases between. The DNA for the CDR3 is TGTGCCAGCAGTTCGGGCTATGGCTACACCTTC. Its protein product is CASSSGYGYTF.

The V gene is TRBV30, the J gene TRBJ2-2; D unclear. Trimming shortened V by 3 bases and J by 7 bases, and 6 bases separated the two germline ends. The CDR3 totals 11 residues. Germline V gene data show CDR1 as GTSNPN and CDR2 as SVGIG (reference sequence). Here the CDR3 reads CAWSQGGELFF. The CDR3 DNA follows: TGTGCCTGGAGCCAAGGCGGGGAGCTGTTTTTT.

V and J are TRBV28 and TRBJ2-7, with D hard to call. This CDR3 is built from 15 residues. Trimming removed 4 bases from V and 2 bases from J, with 15 bases in between. Germline V gene sequence: CDR1 MDHEN, CDR2 SYDVKM. The CDR3 DNA sequence: TGTGCCAGCAGTTCGGGTACAGCAAAGGCCTACGAGCAGTACTTC. Translated: CASSSGTAKAYEQYF. Together with reference TRBV28 and TRBJ2-7, the CDR3 gives the full variable domain: DVKVTQSSRYLVKRTGEKVFLECVQDMDHENMFWYRQDPGLGLRLIYFSYDVKMKEKGDIPEGYSVSREKKERFSLILESASTNQTSMYLCASSSGTAKAYEQYFGPGTRLTVT.

The V and J genes are TRBV27 and TRBJ1-1; 7 positions match TRBD1. Germline V gives CDR1 MNHEY, CDR2 SMNVEV (reference sequence). V lost 6 bases and J lost 3; bases outside the gene matches: 4. The CDR3 is 13 residues long. The CDR3 sequence is CASSPQGYTEAFF. As DNA, the CDR3 is TGTGCCAGCAGCCCACAGGGGTACACTGAAGCTTTCTTT.

The rearrangement uses TRBV28 and TRBJ1-5, with a possible D match to TRBD1 (5 bases). The V gene's germline CDR1 is MDHEN and CDR2 SYDVKM. CDR3 length equals 15 residues. V was shortened by 1 base and J by 7 bases, with 14 bases between the two germline ends. The CDR3 loop reads CASSLSPRGGQPQHF. In nucleotides, the CDR3 is TGTGCCAGCAGTTTATCCCCACGGGGCGGGCAGCCCCAGCATTTT.

A word on this clone: This may arise from a read error, as a much more abundant clone is one base away. The J gene is TRBJ1-1, the V gene TRBV5-4, with D perhaps matching TRBD1 (5 bases). CDR1 SGHNT and CDR2 YYREEE come from the germline V gene (reference sequence). The length of the CDR3 is 12 residues. The V gene lost 2 bases and the J gene lost 3 bases, with 5 bases spanning the gap. This CDR3 reads CASSLGDTEAFF. DNA of the CDR3: TGTGCCAGCAGCTTAGGGGACACTGAAGCTTTCTTT.

This clone was seen only once. The chain joins TRBV7-3 to TRBJ2-1; D is unclear. This CDR3 is 15 amino acids long. V shed 4 bases and J shed 5 bases, with 15 bases lying between them. Germline V gene lookup returns CDR1 SGHTA and CDR2 FQGTGA. This chain's CDR3 is CASSSPLSRHNEQFF. CDR3 bases: TGTGCCAGCAGCTCACCCCTTTCCCGCCACAATGAGCAGTTCTTC.

The V gene is TRBV30, the J gene TRBJ2-4, with a possible D match to TRBD1 (5 bases). CDR1 and CDR2 (germline): GTSNPN, SVGIG (reference sequence). The V end was cut by 0 bases, the J end by 0 bases, with 15 bases between. The CDR3 contains 17 residues. The CDR3 loop is CAWSVWGRRSAKNIQYF. CDR3 in DNA: TGTGCCTGGAGTGTATGGGGCCGAAGATCAGCCAAAAACATTCAGTACTTC.